Shown below are 30 T cell receptor beta chains from a single sample sequenced in a study of T cells in narcolepsy. Repertoires were generated with immunoSEQ multiplex PCR, while TCRdb's copy carries only in-frame clones and drops some. The data hold under 35,000 clones, with 83% observed a single time. Source material: memory (CD45RA-) CD4+ T cells from blood. The receptor source for this set is a human donor in good health.

The chain is built from TRBV7-2 and TRBJ1-2; 9 bases are shared with TRBD1. After removal of 2 bases from V and 8 bases from J, the junction contained 12 bases not matched to a gene. This CDR3 spans 16 amino acids. Germline assignment: CDR1 SGHTA and CDR2 FQGNSA. The CDR3 protein is CASSLLVIGTGTGYTF. CDR3 nucleotides: TGTGCCAGCAGCTTATTAGTCATTGGGACAGGGACAGGCTACACCTTC.

J is TRBJ1-2 and V is TRBV28; D possibly corresponds to TRBD1 (6 bases). V shed 4 bases and J shed 4 bases, with 22 bases lying between them. The CDR3 extends over 17 amino acids. In germline, CDR1 is MDHEN, CDR2 SYDVKM. Here the CDR3 DNA reads TGTGCCAGCAGTTCCTCTCCCTCGGGGGGCGTCGGCTATGGCTACACCTTC. It translates to CASSSSPSGGVGYGYTF.

The chain recombines TRBV28 with TRBJ2-1; unclear D gene. With 8 bases removed from V and 3 bases from J, the gap between germline ends came to 17 bases. CDR3 length: 15 residues. Looked up from germline, CDR1 is MDHEN and CDR2 is SYDVKM. CDR3 sequence reads: CASLGVRVGYNEQFF. Written as DNA, the CDR3 is TGTGCCAGCCTTGGGGTAAGGGTGGGCTACAATGAGCAGTTCTTC.

This rearrangement joins TRBV18 to TRBJ1-1; no reliable D call. Per germline, CDR1 KGHSH and CDR2 LQKENI. V lost 0 bases, J lost 1 base, and 9 bases lay in between. There are 15 residues in the CDR3. CDR3 DNA: TGTGCCAGCTCACCACCATCACGGTCGAACACTGAAGCTTTCTTT. Protein: CASSPPSRSNTEAFF. Supplemented by reference TRBV18 and TRBJ1-1, the full variable domain reads NAGVMQNPRHLVRRRGQEARLRCSPMKGHSHVYWYRQLPEEGLKFMVYLQKENIIDESGMPKERFSAEFPKEGPSILRIQQVVRGDSAAYFCASSPPSRSNTEAFFGQGTRLTVV.

A note on this clone: An end of the junction does not agree with germline; a read error may underlie this. The genes are TRBV2 and TRBJ2-7; unclear D gene. This CDR3 comprises 14 residues. Germline V gene data show CDR1 as SNHLY and CDR2 as FYNNEI. DNA for the CDR3: TGTGCCAGCAGAGAAGCCCGATACCCCTACGAGCAGTACTTC. It codes for CASREARYPYEQYF.

This chain links TRBV5-6 with TRBJ1-5; tentative D call: TRBD1 (6 bases). V was cut by 1 base and J by 3 bases, with 11 bases left in between. Germline CDR1 SGHDT, CDR2 YYEEEE. This CDR3 spans 15 amino acids. The CDR3 nucleotides read TGTGCCAGCAGCTTGCGGGCAGGGGTCAATCAGCCCCAGCATTTT. Amino acids: CASSLRAGVNQPQHF.

The V and J genes are TRBV7-2 and TRBJ1-2; D gene ambiguous. This CDR3 has 12 residues. From germline, CDR1 is SGHTA and CDR2 FQGNSA. The V end lost 1 base, the J end lost 10 bases, and 10 bases lay between the germline ends. In nucleotides, the CDR3 is TGTGCCAGCAGCTTAGGAGGTTCCTTCTACACCTTC. Translated, it gives CASSLGGSFYTF.

This chain uses TRBV19 with TRBJ1-2; TRBD1 matches 8 bases. The CDR3 spans 15 residues. In germline, CDR1 is LNHDA, CDR2 SQIVND (reference sequence). V gave up 8 bases and J gave up 6 bases; unmatched junction bases: 14. CDR3 in DNA: TGTGCCAGTTCGAAGGGACAGGTTATAGTAAATGGCTACACCTTC. Translating gives CASSKGQVIVNGYTF.

The J gene is TRBJ2-7, the V gene TRBV7-6, with 9 bases that match TRBD1. The junction had 10 bases not matched to a gene; V was cut back by 5 bases and J by 2 bases. Germline CDR1 SGHVS, CDR2 FNYEAQ. The CDR3 has 16 residues. CDR3 nucleotides: TGTGCCAGCAGCCCAACTTGGACAGGGGAGACCTACGAGCAGTACTTC. This translates into CASSPTWTGETYEQYF.

The rearrangement links TRBV7-6 to TRBJ1-2; D remains ambiguous. The germline V gene encodes CDR1 SGHVS and CDR2 FNYEAQ. This CDR3 comprises 13 residues. Trimming pared 5 bases from V and 4 bases from J, leaving 11 bases between. The chain's CDR3 is CASSPEGGYGYTF. The CDR3 DNA follows: TGTGCCAGCAGCCCCGAGGGAGGCTATGGCTACACCTTC.

The rearrangement uses TRBV19 and TRBJ1-5; D is ambiguous. Trimming removed 7 bases from V and 0 bases from J, with 7 bases in between. The CDR3 length is 13 residues. Germline loops: CDR1 LNHDA, CDR2 SQIVND (reference sequence). The CDR3 sequence: CASNGNSNQPQHF. CDR3 coding DNA: TGTGCCAGTAACGGCAATAGCAATCAGCCCCAGCATTTT.

The chain uses TRBV27 and TRBJ2-5; 9 bases agree with TRBD2. The CDR3 has 14 amino acids. Germline V gene lookup returns CDR1 MNHEY and CDR2 SMNVEV (reference sequence). The junction had 7 bases not matched to a gene; V was cut back by 6 bases and J by 5 bases. CDR3 amino acids: CASRGLASGETQYF. The DNA of the CDR3 is TGTGCCAGCAGAGGACTAGCGAGTGGGGAGACCCAGTACTTC.

This clone showed up just a few times. V is TRBV6-5 and J is TRBJ2-1; 9 bases fit TRBD1. The CDR3 loop spans 14 amino acids. Trimming removed 2 bases from V and 7 bases from J; junction bases left unmatched: 3. Germline V gene sequence: CDR1 MNHEY, CDR2 SVGAGI. Here the CDR3 reads CASSYGTGPNEQFF. The CDR3 nucleotides read TGTGCCAGCAGTTACGGGACAGGGCCAAATGAGCAGTTCTTC.

The rearrangement joins TRBV9 to TRBJ2-5, with 9 bases lining up with TRBD1. J lost 4 bases, V lost 4 bases, and 5 bases had no gene match. Germline CDR1 SGDLS, CDR2 YYNGEE. This CDR3 comprises 14 residues. The CDR3 spells CASSTQTGGETQYF. As DNA, the CDR3 is TGTGCCAGCAGCACCCAGACAGGGGGAGAGACCCAGTACTTC.

The chain is built from TRBV14 and TRBJ1-2; D may be TRBD1 (5 bases). This CDR3 is 17 amino acids long. V was clipped by 1 base and J by 4 bases, with 19 bases between them. The V gene's germline CDR1 is SGHDN and CDR2 FVKESK. CDR3 sequence reads: CASSQGQGRDFFYGYTF. CDR3 bases: TGTGCCAGCAGCCAAGGCCAGGGCAGGGATTTTTTCTATGGCTACACCTTC.

This clone was counted between two and nine times. V gene TRBV6-6 combines with J gene TRBJ1-2; D is possibly TRBD1 (5 bases). The V gene lost 2 bases and the J gene lost 6 bases, with 16 bases spanning the gap. This CDR3 region has 15 residues. Germline assignment: CDR1 MNHNY and CDR2 SVGAGI (reference sequence). The chain's CDR3 is CASSYGAGRLDGYTF. CDR3 in DNA: TGTGCCAGCAGTTACGGGGCCGGAAGGCTTGATGGCTACACCTTC.

The chain joins TRBV27 to TRBJ2-2; the D gene is possibly TRBD2 (6 bases). Germline CDR1 reads MNHEY; CDR2 reads SMNVEV (reference sequence). The CDR3 is 15 amino acids. The V end lost 5 bases, the J end lost 6 bases, and 16 bases lay between the germline ends. CDR3 loop: CASSLGTGAAGELFF. The CDR3 DNA reads TGTGCCAGCAGTCTCGGGACTGGGGCGGCCGGGGAGCTGTTTTTT.

The V gene is TRBV6-5, the J gene TRBJ1-6; no clear D. The CDR3 covers 15 residues. The germline gives CDR1 MNHEY, CDR2 SVGAGI. Trimming shortened V by 5 bases and J by 9 bases, and 17 bases separated the two germline ends. CDR3 in amino acids: CASSQGLGGSSPLHF. CDR3 in DNA: TGTGCCAGCAGTCAAGGACTAGGAGGAAGTTCACCCCTCCACTTT.

This rearrangement joins TRBV6-5 to TRBJ2-5, with D possibly being TRBD1 (6 bases). The V and J ends lost 4 bases and 1 base respectively, with 13 bases between them. Germline V CDR1 and CDR2: MNHEY, SVGAGI. There are 15 residues in the CDR3. CDR3 loop: CASSSPRQAQETQYF. DNA of the CDR3: TGTGCCAGCAGTTCCCCCCGACAGGCCCAAGAGACCCAGTACTTC.

The rearrangement joins TRBV19 to TRBJ1-4; TRBD1 aligns across 8 bases. The CDR3 sequence is 14 residues long. V lost 5 bases, J lost 5 bases, and 4 bases stayed unmatched. Germline CDR1 is LNHDA and CDR2 is SQIVND (reference sequence). The CDR3 DNA follows: TGTGCCAGTAGTGCGACAGGGGTCAATGAAAAACTGTTTTTT. This codes for CASSATGVNEKLFF.

This rearrangement joins TRBV7-9 to TRBJ2-1; possible D gene TRBD2, 6 bases. CDR1 is SEHNR and CDR2 is FQNEAQ in the germline V gene (reference sequence). The CDR3 has 17 amino acids. V was pared by 5 bases and J by 3 bases, with 20 bases between. For the CDR3, the DNA is TGTGCCAGCAGCCCCTGGGGAGGTTCAGACCTCTACAATGAGCAGTTCTTC. This encodes CASSPWGGSDLYNEQFF.

The V and J genes are TRBV5-4 and TRBJ2-3, with 10 bases aligning to TRBD1. The CDR3 spans 14 residues. Germline V gene sequence: CDR1 SGHNT, CDR2 YYREEE (reference sequence). V lost 6 bases and J lost 1; bases outside the gene matches: 2. Here the CDR3 DNA reads TGTGCCAGCACTGACAGGGGGCGCACAGATACGCAGTATTTT. It yields the protein CASTDRGRTDTQYF.

In regard to this clone: The conserved final phenylalanine or tryptophan is absent from the CDR3, which likely points to a read error. The chain recombines TRBV4-1 with TRBJ1-6; 11 bases align to TRBD1. Germline lookup yields CDR1 MGHRA and CDR2 YSYEKL. The CDR3 is 17 residues long. V shed 1 base, J shed 9 bases, and the junction held 8 bases outside the gene matches. The CDR3 DNA reads as TGCGCCAGCAGCCAAGGGACAGGGGGCCAATCTTTTTCACCCCTCCACTCT. This sequence encodes CASSQGTGGQSFSPLHS.

The chain carries TRBV7-9 and TRBJ1-5; D remains unclear. CDR3 length: 14 residues. The ends were cut back, 4 bases at V and 1 base at J, with 8 bases in the middle. CDR1 and CDR2 (germline): SEHNR, FQNEAQ (reference sequence). The CDR3 DNA follows: TGTGCCAGCAGCTCCTCAAGAAGCAATCAGCCCCAGCATTTT. Its translation is CASSSSRSNQPQHF. The whole variable domain, filled in from reference TRBV7-9 and TRBJ1-5, reads DTGVSQNPRHKITKRGQNVTFRCDPISEHNRLYWYRQTLGQGPEFLTYFQNEAQLEKSRLLSDRFSAERPKGSFSTLEIQRTEQGDSAMYLCASSSSRSNQPQHFGDGTRLSIL.

This clone was picked up a small number of times. The chain couples TRBV7-9 to TRBJ2-3; possibly TRBD2 for D (5 bases). Germline CDR1 and CDR2: SEHNR and FQNEAQ (reference sequence). V was clipped by 4 bases and J by 5 bases, with 16 bases between them. CDR3 size: 15 residues. The CDR3 DNA is TGTGCCAGCAGCTCCTCAATTCGTGGGAGAGATACGCAGTATTTT. This translates into CASSSSIRGRDTQYF.

V gene TRBV5-5 combines with J gene TRBJ1-1; tentatively, D is TRBD1 (5 bases). V lost 1 base and J 6 bases, leaving 13 bases between the germline ends. The V gene's germline CDR1 is SGHKS and CDR2 YYEKEE (reference sequence). CDR3 length: 14 amino acids. CDR3 sequence reads: CASSLLPEGPEAFF. The CDR3 DNA sequence: TGTGCCAGCAGCTTGCTCCCAGAGGGACCTGAAGCTTTCTTT.

This chain uses TRBV5-6 with TRBJ1-1; no definite D call. This CDR3 has 16 amino acids. V was cut by 2 bases and J by 1 base, with 15 bases left in between. Germline V gene sequence: CDR1 SGHDT, CDR2 YYEEEE. Here the CDR3 DNA reads TGTGCCAGCAGCTTACAAGTGATTTCAGGGAACACTGAAGCTTTCTTT. The encoded protein is CASSLQVISGNTEAFF.

V is TRBV4-2 and J is TRBJ2-1; D gene ambiguous. The CDR3 has 14 residues. The V end lost 0 bases, the J end lost 7 bases, and 10 bases lay between the germline ends. Germline V gene sequence: CDR1 LGHNA, CDR2 YNFKEQ. This chain's CDR3 is CASSQEGPRNEQFF. The CDR3 bases are TGTGCCAGCAGCCAAGAAGGGCCAAGGAATGAGCAGTTCTTC.

This clone was detected a few times. The V and J genes are TRBV7-6 and TRBJ2-3; TRBD2 matches at 8 bases. This CDR3 is built from 12 residues. J lost 15 bases, V lost 4 bases, and 9 bases had no gene match. Germline-derived CDR1 and CDR2 are SGHVS and FNYEAQ. This CDR3 is CASSSPGLVQYF. Written as DNA, the CDR3 is TGTGCCAGCAGCTCGCCGGGACTAGTGCAATATTTT.

This clone was seen a handful of times. The rearrangement links TRBV28 to TRBJ2-7; a possible D gene is TRBD2 (5 bases). CDR1 MDHEN and CDR2 SYDVKM come from the germline V gene. Between the trimmed V and J ends, which lost 6 bases and 2 bases, there was a span of 5 bases. This CDR3 region has 11 residues. The CDR3 here is CASSGTYEQYF. CDR3 DNA sequence: TGTGCCAGCAGCGGGACCTACGAGCAGTACTTC.